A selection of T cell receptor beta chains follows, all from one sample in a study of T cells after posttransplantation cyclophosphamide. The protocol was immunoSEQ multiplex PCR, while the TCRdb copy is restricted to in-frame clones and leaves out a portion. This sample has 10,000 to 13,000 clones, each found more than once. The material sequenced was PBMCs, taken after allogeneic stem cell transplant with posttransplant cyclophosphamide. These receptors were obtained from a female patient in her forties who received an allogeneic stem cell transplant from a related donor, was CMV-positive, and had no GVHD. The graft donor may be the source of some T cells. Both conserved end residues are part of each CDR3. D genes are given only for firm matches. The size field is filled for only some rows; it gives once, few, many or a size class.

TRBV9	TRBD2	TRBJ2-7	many	TGTGCCAGCAGCGTCACCGGGACTAGTCTCTACGAGCAGTACTTC	CASSVTGTSLYEQYF
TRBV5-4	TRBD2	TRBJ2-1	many	TGTGCCAGCAGGGGACTAGCGGGAGGCCCAAGTTTTGATGAGCAGTTCTTC	CASRGLAGGPSFDEQFF
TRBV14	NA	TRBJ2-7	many	TGTGCCAGCAGCCGAATAGACAGGACCTACGAGCAGTACTTC	CASSRIDRTYEQYF
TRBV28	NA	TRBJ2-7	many	TGTGCCAGCACCCGAGGGCCCAACCCCTACGAGCAGTACTTC	CASTRGPNPYEQYF
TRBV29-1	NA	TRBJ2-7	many	TGCAGCGTTGCTCCGGGACCCACAGGGCCCTCCTACGAGCAGTACTTC	CSVAPGPTGPSYEQYF
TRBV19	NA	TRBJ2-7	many	TGTGCCAGTAGTGTACAGGTCTACGAGCAGTACTTC	CASSVQVYEQYF
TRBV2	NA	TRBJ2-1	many	TGTGCCAGCATGGGGGGGGCCAATGAGCAGTTCTTC	CASMGGANEQFF
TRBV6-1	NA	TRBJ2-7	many	TGTGCCAGCAGTGATAAAGTTACAGCCTACGAGCAGTACTTC	CASSDKVTAYEQYF
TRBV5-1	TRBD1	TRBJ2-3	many	TGCGCCAGCAGCATTGGGACAGGGGGCACAGATACGCAGTATTTT	CASSIGTGGTDTQYF
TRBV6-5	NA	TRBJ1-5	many	TGTGCCAGCAGCTACTCGGGGGGTAATCAGCCCCAGCATTTT	CASSYSGGNQPQHF
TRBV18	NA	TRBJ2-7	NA	TGTGCCAGCTCACCACCGGGTACGGGGGTGTCCCTTTACGAGCAGTACTTC	CASSPPGTGVSLYEQYF
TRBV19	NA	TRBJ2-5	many	TGTGCCAGTAGTATAACGATCAAAGGGAGGACCCAGTACTTC	CASSITIKGRTQYF
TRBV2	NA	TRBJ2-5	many	TGTGCCAGCACCTCCAACCGCGGTGGCCAAGAGACCCAGTACTTC	CASTSNRGGQETQYF
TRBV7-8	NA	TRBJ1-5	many	TGTGCCAGCAGCTTTAGTTCCTTCGATCAGCCCCAGCATTTT	CASSFSSFDQPQHF
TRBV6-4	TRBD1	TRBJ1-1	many	TGTGCCAGCAGTACAGACAGGGCCCCTGAAGCTTTCTTT	CASSTDRAPEAFF
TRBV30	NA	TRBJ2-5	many	TGTGCCTGGAGTCTGATTGCGGAGACCCAGTACTTC	CAWSLIAETQYF
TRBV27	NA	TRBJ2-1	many	TGTGCCAGCACCGTCCGCGGGCCTTCCTACAATGAGCAGTTCTTC	CASTVRGPSYNEQFF
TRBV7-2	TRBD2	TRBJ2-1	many	TGTGCCAGCAGCCTTAGCGGGCTTTCCTACAATGAGCAGTTCTTC	CASSLSGLSYNEQFF